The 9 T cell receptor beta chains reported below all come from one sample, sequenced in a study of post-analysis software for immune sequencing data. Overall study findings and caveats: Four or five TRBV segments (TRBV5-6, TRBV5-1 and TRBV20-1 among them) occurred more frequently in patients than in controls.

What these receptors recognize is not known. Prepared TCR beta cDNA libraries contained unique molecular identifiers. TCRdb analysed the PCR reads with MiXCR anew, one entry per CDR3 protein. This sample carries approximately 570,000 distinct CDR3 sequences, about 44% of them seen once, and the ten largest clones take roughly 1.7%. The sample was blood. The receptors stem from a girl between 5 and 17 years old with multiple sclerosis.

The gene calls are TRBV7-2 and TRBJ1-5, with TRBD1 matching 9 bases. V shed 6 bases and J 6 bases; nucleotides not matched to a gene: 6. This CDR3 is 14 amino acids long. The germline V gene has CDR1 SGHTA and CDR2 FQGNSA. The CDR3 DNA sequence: TGTGCCAGCAGAACAGGGGGCGCGGGTCAGCCCCAGCATTTT. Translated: CASRTGGAGQPQHF.

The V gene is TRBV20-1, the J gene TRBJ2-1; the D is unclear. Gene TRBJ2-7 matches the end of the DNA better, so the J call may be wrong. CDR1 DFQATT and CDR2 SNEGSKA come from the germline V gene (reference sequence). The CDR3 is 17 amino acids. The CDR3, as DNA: TGCAGTGCTAGAGATAGGCCCGGTGACCCCATAAACAATGAGCAGTACTTC. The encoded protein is CSARDRPGDPINNEQYF.

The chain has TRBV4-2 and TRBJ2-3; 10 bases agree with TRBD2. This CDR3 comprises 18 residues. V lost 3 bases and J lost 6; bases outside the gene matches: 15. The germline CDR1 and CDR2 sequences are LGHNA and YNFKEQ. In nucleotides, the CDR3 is TGTGCCAGCAGCCAGAGGGGGACTAGCGTCCAAAGCGCGGATACGCAGTATTTT. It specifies CASSQRGTSVQSADTQYF.

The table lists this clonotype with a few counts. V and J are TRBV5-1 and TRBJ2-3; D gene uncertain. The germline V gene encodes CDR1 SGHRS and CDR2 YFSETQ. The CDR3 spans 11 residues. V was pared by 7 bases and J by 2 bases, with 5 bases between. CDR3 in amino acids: CASRDTDTQYF. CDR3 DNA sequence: TGCGCCAGCCGAGACACAGATACGCAGTATTTT.

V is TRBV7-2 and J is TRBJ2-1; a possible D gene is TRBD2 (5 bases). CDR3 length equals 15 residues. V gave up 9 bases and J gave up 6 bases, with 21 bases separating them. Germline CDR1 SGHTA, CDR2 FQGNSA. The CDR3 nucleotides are TGTGCCAGTAGCGAACAAGCAGGAGTATTCAATGAGCAGTTCTTC. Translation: CASSEQAGVFNEQFF.

In nucleotides, the CDR3 is TGTGCCAGCCAAGGGACAGGGGGAACCGGGGAGCTGTTTTTT. It encodes CASQGTGGTGELFF. The chain carries TRBV6-5 and TRBJ2-2; 11 bases are a match to TRBD1. Germline CDR1 MNHEY, CDR2 SVGAGI. The length of the CDR3 is 14 residues. V was clipped by 8 bases and J by 5 bases; unmatched bases: 4.

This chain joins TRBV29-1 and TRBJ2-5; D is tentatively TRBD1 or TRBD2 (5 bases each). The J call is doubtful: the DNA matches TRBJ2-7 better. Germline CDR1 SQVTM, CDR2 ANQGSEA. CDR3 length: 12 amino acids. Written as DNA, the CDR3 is TGCAGCGTTGAGTCGGGGCCGGGCGAGCAGTACTTC. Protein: CSVESGPGEQYF.

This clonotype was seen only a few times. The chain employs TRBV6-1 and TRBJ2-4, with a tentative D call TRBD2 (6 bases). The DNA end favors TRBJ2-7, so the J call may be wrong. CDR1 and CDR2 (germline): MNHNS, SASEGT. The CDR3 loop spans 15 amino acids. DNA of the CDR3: TGTGCCAGCAGTGAAGAGGGGACTGGATCTTACGAGCAGTACTTC. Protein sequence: CASSEEGTGSYEQYF.

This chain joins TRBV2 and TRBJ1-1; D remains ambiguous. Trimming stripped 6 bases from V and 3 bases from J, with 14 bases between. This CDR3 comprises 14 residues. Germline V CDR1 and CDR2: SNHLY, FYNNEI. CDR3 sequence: CASSRLGSDTEAFF. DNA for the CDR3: TGTGCCAGCAGCCGGCTGGGGTCAGACACTGAAGCTTTCTTT.